Following are 27 T cell receptor beta chains from one sample sequenced in a study of T cells in Graves' hyperthyroidism and ophthalmopathy. Amplified TCR beta CDR3 regions derived from RNA transcripts. The TCR CDR3 first-round RT-PCR relied on the HTBI primer set. TCRdb processed the multiplex PCR reads anew with MiXCR; each CDR3 protein has one entry. The sample holds 350,000 to 400,000 distinct CDR3 sequences, about 15% seen once. Sequenced: blood. Every receptor here comes from a young woman with Graves' hyperthyroidism.

This clonotype appeared many times. The V gene is TRBV18, the J gene TRBJ2-7; weak D call: TRBD2 (5 bases). Trimming took off 4 bases at V and 4 bases at J, with 14 bases between the two ends. The CDR3 totals 14 residues. The germline CDR1 and CDR2 sequences are KGHSH and LQKENI. In nucleotides, the CDR3 is TGTGCCAGCTCACTTTATGTGGGAGTATACGAGCAGTACTTC. Translation gives CASSLYVGVYEQYF.

This clonotype has a count of ten or more. V and J are TRBV28 and TRBJ1-1; D is unresolved. The CDR3 consists of 12 residues. Germline CDR1 is MDHEN and CDR2 is SYDVKM. Trimming stripped 2 bases from V and 4 bases from J, with 5 bases between. Here the CDR3 DNA reads TGTGCCAGCAGTTTACAGGTCACTGAAGCTTTCTTT. Its protein product is CASSLQVTEAFF.

This clonotype has a count of ten or more. The chain employs TRBV5-1 and TRBJ2-1, with TRBD2 identical over 14 bases. V was pared by 4 bases and J by 2 bases, with 11 bases of the junction left unmatched. This CDR3 spans 19 amino acids. The V gene's germline CDR1 is SGHRS and CDR2 YFSETQ. CDR3 in amino acids: CASSLVPTSGREPYNEQFF. CDR3 coding DNA: TGCGCCAGCAGCCTAGTGCCGACTAGCGGGAGGGAGCCCTACAATGAGCAGTTCTTC.

This chain uses TRBV6-5 with TRBJ1-2; 12 bases match TRBD1. This CDR3 has 15 residues. CDR1 and CDR2 from the germline V gene are MNHEY and SVGAGI. Trimming took 4 bases from V and 4 from J; bases not matched to a gene: 4. The CDR3 spells CASSSGQGAFYGYTF. DNA for the CDR3: TGTGCCAGCAGTTCGGGACAGGGGGCATTCTATGGCTACACCTTC.

As to this clonotype: A read error may account for a junction end that differs from germline. V and J are TRBV7-2 and TRBJ2-1; no clear D gene. The germline CDR1 and CDR2 sequences are SGHTA and FQGNSA. This CDR3 is built from 13 residues. CDR3 region: CASSRSSYNERFF. The CDR3 bases are TGTGCCAGCAGTCGTAGCTCCTACAATGAGCGGTTCTTC.

Only a few counts were recorded for this clonotype. The chain has TRBV5-1 and TRBJ2-7; 12 bases agree with TRBD1. Germline V gene data show CDR1 as SGHRS and CDR2 as YFSETQ. The CDR3 has 15 residues. The J segment lost 6 bases and the V segment lost 0 bases, leaving 4 bases of the junction unmatched. CDR3 sequence: CASSLGGQGAFEQYF. CDR3 in DNA: TGCGCCAGCAGCTTGGGGGGACAGGGGGCGTTCGAGCAGTACTTC.

This clonotype was counted many times. The chain couples TRBV27 to TRBJ2-6; TRBD1 aligns across 11 bases. Germline CDR1 MNHEY, CDR2 SMNVEV (reference sequence). This CDR3 has 18 amino acids. Germline trimming cut 1 base from V and 0 bases from J; bases unmatched to any gene: 2. The CDR3 reads CASSLLGTGGSGANVLTF. The CDR3 nucleotides are TGTGCCAGCAGTTTATTGGGGACAGGGGGCTCTGGGGCCAACGTCCTGACTTTC.

The chain couples TRBV5-1 to TRBJ1-3; D remains ambiguous. V dropped 0 bases and J dropped 1 base, with 11 bases sitting between them. Germline V CDR1 and CDR2: SGHRS, YFSETQ. The CDR3 has 16 amino acids. The chain's CDR3 is CASSLGRRASGNTIYF. Here the CDR3 DNA reads TGCGCCAGCAGCTTGGGGAGACGGGCTTCTGGAAACACCATATATTTT.

The chain's CDR3 is CASSIREARVEAFF. In nucleotides, the CDR3 is TGTGCCAGCAGTATCAGGGAAGCTAGAGTTGAAGCTTTCTTT. This chain connects TRBV11-2 to TRBJ1-1; D perhaps matches TRBD1 (5 bases). Germline-derived CDR1 and CDR2 are SGHAT and FQNNGV. Trimming left V 6 bases short and J 7 bases short, with 18 bases between. The CDR3 sequence is 14 residues long.

This clonotype has at least ten counts. The chain carries TRBV10-3 and TRBJ2-5, with D tentatively TRBD1 or TRBD2 (6 bases each). The germline V gene has CDR1 ENHRY and CDR2 SYGVKD. The CDR3 has 15 residues. Trimming shortened V by 2 bases and J by 1 base, and 11 bases separated the two germline ends. CDR3 sequence (DNA): TGTGCCATCAGTGAGAAGGGGGGACCCCAAGAGACCCAGTACTTC. This sequence encodes CAISEKGGPQETQYF.

This clonotype was recorded a few times. This sequence joins TRBV7-2 and TRBJ1-2; D not resolved. The CDR3 loop spans 12 amino acids. Deletions cut 1 base from V and 8 bases from J, with 8 bases between. Germline V gene sequence: CDR1 SGHTA, CDR2 FQGNSA. CDR3 region: CASSLGVGGYTF. The CDR3 DNA reads TGTGCCAGCAGCTTAGGGGTCGGGGGCTACACCTTC.

On this clonotype itself: A junction boundary mismatches the germline segment, possibly from a read error. The chain recombines TRBV6-5 with TRBJ2-1; 7 bases map to TRBD2. The CDR3 is 14 residues long. Germline V CDR1 and CDR2: MNHEY, SVGAGI. CDR3 loop: CASSLGTIYNEQLF. The DNA of the CDR3 is TGTGCCAGCAGTTTAGGGACTATCTACAATGAGCAGCTCTTC.

This clonotype has more than one count but fewer than ten. The chain carries TRBV7-9 and TRBJ1-2; 7 bases align to TRBD1. Germline V gene sequence: CDR1 SEHNR, CDR2 FQNEAQ (reference sequence). This CDR3 is built from 12 residues. Trimming removed 5 bases from V and 5 bases from J; junction bases left unmatched: 2. For the CDR3, the DNA is TGTGCCAGCAGCCCGACAGGGTATGGCTACACCTTC. Its protein product is CASSPTGYGYTF.

This chain uses TRBV4-2 with TRBJ2-1; 7 bases line up with TRBD2. This CDR3 is built from 16 residues. Unmatched junction bases numbered 7, after V lost 0 bases and J lost 5 bases. CDR1 and CDR2 from the germline V gene are LGHNA and YNFKEQ. The CDR3: CASSQELALIDNEQFF. DNA for the CDR3: TGTGCCAGCAGCCAAGAACTAGCGCTCATCGACAATGAGCAGTTCTTC.

The V call is TRBV14, the J call TRBJ2-1, with D possibly matching TRBD1 (7 bases). Germline lookup yields CDR1 SGHDN and CDR2 FVKESK. Trimming shortened V by 0 bases and J by 0 bases, and 12 bases separated the two germline ends. This CDR3 spans 17 amino acids. CDR3 amino acids: CASSQDRGTASYNEQFF. The DNA of the CDR3 is TGTGCCAGCAGCCAAGATCGCGGGACAGCCTCCTACAATGAGCAGTTCTTC.

The chain links TRBV9 to TRBJ2-1, with TRBD2 matching 8 bases. CDR1 is SGDLS, CDR2 YYNGEE, per germline. J was trimmed by 4 bases and V by 0 bases; bases with no gene match: 6. This CDR3 has 16 residues. CDR3 protein: CASSVGASGFYNEQFF. CDR3 DNA: TGTGCCAGCAGCGTAGGGGCTAGCGGGTTTTACAATGAGCAGTTCTTC.

The chain combines TRBV6-2 or TRBV6-3 with TRBJ2-5; possible D gene TRBD2, 6 bases. The CDR3 runs to 14 residues. The germline CDR1 and CDR2 sequences are MNHEY and SVGEGT. Trimming shortened V by 5 bases and J by 2 bases, and 12 bases separated the two germline ends. The CDR3 spells CASSRSAGQETQYF. In nucleotides, the CDR3 is TGTGCCAGCAGTCGGTCGGCGGGGCAAGAGACCCAGTACTTC.

CDR3 DNA: TGCAGTGCTAGAGAGGCAGGGATGGACATTCAGTACTTC. It yields the protein CSAREAGMDIQYF. V and J are TRBV20-1 and TRBJ2-4; D may be TRBD1 (5 bases). Germline lookup yields CDR1 DFQATT and CDR2 SNEGSKA (reference sequence). V was clipped by 0 bases and J by 8 bases, with 11 bases between them. This CDR3 contains 13 residues.

The V and J genes are TRBV20-1 and TRBJ2-2; TRBD2 agrees at 14 bases. J lost 6 bases, V lost 6 bases, and 3 bases had no gene match. CDR1 DFQATT and CDR2 SNEGSKA come from the germline V gene (reference sequence). The CDR3 totals 14 residues. The CDR3 loop reads CSAGLAGAAGELFF. CDR3 nucleotides: TGCAGTGCGGGACTAGCGGGAGCAGCCGGGGAGCTGTTTTTT.

This clonotype has a count of ten or more. The chain couples TRBV2 to TRBJ2-2; D is perhaps TRBD2 (6 bases). CDR1 is SNHLY and CDR2 is FYNNEI in the germline V gene. The V gene lost 5 bases and the J gene lost 5 bases, with 15 bases spanning the gap. This CDR3 has 15 residues. The CDR3 loop reads CASSTQEGRTGELFF. The CDR3 nucleotides are TGTGCCAGCAGTACGCAGGAGGGGCGGACCGGGGAGCTGTTTTTT.

V is TRBV20-1 and J is TRBJ1-5; a possible D gene is TRBD1 (6 bases). CDR1 and CDR2 from the germline V gene are DFQATT and SNEGSKA (reference sequence). Between the trimmed V and J ends, which lost 6 bases and 5 bases, there was a span of 20 bases. The CDR3 has 15 residues. The CDR3 spells CSARRAGAVDQPQHF. DNA of the CDR3: TGCAGTGCAAGGAGGGCGGGGGCTGTAGATCAGCCCCAGCATTTT.

This clonotype was picked up many times. The V and J genes are TRBV28 and TRBJ1-2; tentatively, D is TRBD1 (6 bases). The CDR3 runs to 15 residues. Germline-derived CDR1 and CDR2 are MDHEN and SYDVKM. Trimming took off 6 bases at V and 7 bases at J, with 21 bases between the two ends. The CDR3 DNA sequence: TGTGCCAGCAGGTTGCCTCAGGGGCTATCGTTTGGCTACACCTTC. The encoded protein is CASRLPQGLSFGYTF.

The rearrangement joins TRBV5-8 to TRBJ1-3, with 7 bases fitting TRBD1. The CDR3 covers 17 residues. Germline V gene sequence: CDR1 SGHTS, CDR2 YDEGEE. V shed 1 base and J 1 base; nucleotides not matched to a gene: 8. The CDR3 bases are TGTGCCAGCAGCTTGTACGGGACAGCTTCTTCTGGAAACACCATATATTTT. Its translation is CASSLYGTASSGNTIYF.

The chain employs TRBV27 and TRBJ1-1, with 8 bases fitting TRBD1. Unmatched junction bases numbered 9, after V lost 5 bases and J lost 4 bases. CDR1 is MNHEY, CDR2 SMNVEV, per germline (reference sequence). This CDR3 region has 15 residues. For the CDR3, the DNA is TGTGCCAGCAGTCTAGACAGGGGACTCGTCACTGAAGCTTTCTTT. Protein: CASSLDRGLVTEAFF.

The chain is built from TRBV20-1 and TRBJ2-7; D is undetermined. Germline V gene lookup returns CDR1 DFQATT and CDR2 SNEGSKA (reference sequence). Trimming shortened V by 8 bases and J by 0 bases, and 17 bases separated the two germline ends. CDR3 length: 14 residues. CDR3 region: CSPLVERNSYEQYF. CDR3 nucleotides: TGCAGTCCGTTAGTGGAGCGCAACTCCTACGAGCAGTACTTC.

At least ten counts were recorded for this clonotype. The rearrangement joins TRBV14 to TRBJ2-7, with D uncertain. Germline V CDR1 and CDR2: SGHDN, FVKESK. This CDR3 is built from 13 residues. The V and J ends lost 2 bases and 2 bases respectively, with 7 bases between them. The chain's CDR3 is CASSQRATYEQYF. The DNA of the CDR3 is TGTGCCAGCAGCCAAAGAGCTACCTACGAGCAGTACTTC.

DNA of the CDR3: TGCAGTGCTAGAGGGGACCTCTCCTACGAGCAGTACTTC. This translates into CSARGDLSYEQYF. The V call is TRBV20-1, the J call TRBJ2-7; TRBD1 or TRBD2 may be the D gene (5 bases each). V dropped 1 base and J dropped 0 bases, with 7 bases sitting between them. The CDR3 extends over 13 amino acids. Germline V gene sequence: CDR1 DFQATT, CDR2 SNEGSKA (reference sequence).